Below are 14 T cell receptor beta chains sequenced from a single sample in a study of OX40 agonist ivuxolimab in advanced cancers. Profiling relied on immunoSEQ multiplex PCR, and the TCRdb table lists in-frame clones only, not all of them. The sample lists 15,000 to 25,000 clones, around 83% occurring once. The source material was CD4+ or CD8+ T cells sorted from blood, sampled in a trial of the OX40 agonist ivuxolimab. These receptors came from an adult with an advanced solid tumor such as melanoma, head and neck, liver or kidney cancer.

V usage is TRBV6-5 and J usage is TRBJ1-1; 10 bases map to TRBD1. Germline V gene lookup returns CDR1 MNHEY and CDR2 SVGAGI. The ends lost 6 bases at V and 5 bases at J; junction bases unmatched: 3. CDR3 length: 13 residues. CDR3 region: CASSLDRGTEAFF. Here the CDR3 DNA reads TGTGCCAGCAGCCTGGACAGGGGGACTGAAGCTTTCTTT.

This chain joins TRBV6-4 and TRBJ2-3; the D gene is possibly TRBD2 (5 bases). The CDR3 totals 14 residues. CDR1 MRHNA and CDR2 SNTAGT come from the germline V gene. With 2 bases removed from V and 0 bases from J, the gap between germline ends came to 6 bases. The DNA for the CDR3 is TGTGCCAGCAGTGACGGCGGGAGCACAGATACGCAGTATTTT. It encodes CASSDGGSTDTQYF.

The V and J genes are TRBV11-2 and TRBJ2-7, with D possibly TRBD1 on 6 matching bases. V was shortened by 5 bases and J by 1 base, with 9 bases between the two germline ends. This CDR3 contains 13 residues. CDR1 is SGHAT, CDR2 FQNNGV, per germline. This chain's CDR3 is CASSVGQSYEQYF. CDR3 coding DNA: TGTGCCAGCAGCGTTGGACAGTCCTACGAGCAGTACTTC.

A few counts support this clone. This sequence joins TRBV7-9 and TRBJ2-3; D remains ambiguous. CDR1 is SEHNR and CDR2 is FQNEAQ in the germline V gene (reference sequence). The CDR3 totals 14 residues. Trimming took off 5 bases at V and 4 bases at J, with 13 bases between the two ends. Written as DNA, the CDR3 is TGTGCCAGCAGCCCCAACAGACGGGCAGATACGCAGTATTTT. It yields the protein CASSPNRRADTQYF.

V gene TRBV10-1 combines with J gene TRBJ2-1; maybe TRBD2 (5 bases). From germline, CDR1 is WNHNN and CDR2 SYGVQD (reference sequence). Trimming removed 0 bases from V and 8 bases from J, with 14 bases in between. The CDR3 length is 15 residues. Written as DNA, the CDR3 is TGCGCCAGCAGTGAGTCGACTCGTGCGGGTGATGAGCAGTTCTTC. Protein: CASSESTRAGDEQFF.

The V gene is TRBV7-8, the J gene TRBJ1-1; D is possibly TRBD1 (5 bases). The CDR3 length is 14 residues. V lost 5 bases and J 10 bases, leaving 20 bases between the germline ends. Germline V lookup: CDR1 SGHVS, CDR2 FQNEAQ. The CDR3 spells CASSPLMGVVGAFF. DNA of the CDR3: TGTGCCAGCAGCCCACTAATGGGGGTGGTGGGAGCTTTCTTT.

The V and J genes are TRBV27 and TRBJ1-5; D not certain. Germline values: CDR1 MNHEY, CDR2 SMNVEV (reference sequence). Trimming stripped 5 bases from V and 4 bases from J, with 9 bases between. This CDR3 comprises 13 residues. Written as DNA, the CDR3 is TGTGCCAGCAGTAGCGACGAAAATCAGCCCCAGCATTTT. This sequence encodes CASSSDENQPQHF.

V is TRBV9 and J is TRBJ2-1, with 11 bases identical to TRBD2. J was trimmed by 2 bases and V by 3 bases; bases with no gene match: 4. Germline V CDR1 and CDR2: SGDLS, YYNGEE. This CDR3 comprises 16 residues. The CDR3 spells CASSGIAGGPYNEQFF. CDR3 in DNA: TGTGCCAGCAGCGGTATAGCGGGAGGGCCCTACAATGAGCAGTTCTTC.

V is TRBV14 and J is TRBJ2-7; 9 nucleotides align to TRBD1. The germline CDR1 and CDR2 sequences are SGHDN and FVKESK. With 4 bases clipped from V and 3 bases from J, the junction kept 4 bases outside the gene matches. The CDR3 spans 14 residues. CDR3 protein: CASSPGQGLYEQYF. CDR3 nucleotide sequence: TGTGCCAGCAGCCCGGGACAGGGTCTCTACGAGCAGTACTTC.

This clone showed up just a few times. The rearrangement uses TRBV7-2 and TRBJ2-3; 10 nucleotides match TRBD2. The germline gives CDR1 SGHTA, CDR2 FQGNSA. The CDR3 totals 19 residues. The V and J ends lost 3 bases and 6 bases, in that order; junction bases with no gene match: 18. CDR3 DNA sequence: TGTGCCAGCAGCTTGCGGACCTCTAGCGGGAGCCGATCCGTGGATACGCAGTATTTT. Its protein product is CASSLRTSSGSRSVDTQYF.

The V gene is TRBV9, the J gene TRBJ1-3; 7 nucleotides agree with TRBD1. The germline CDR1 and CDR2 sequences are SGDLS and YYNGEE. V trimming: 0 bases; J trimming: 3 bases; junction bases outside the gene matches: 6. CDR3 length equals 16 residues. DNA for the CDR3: TGTGCCAGCAGCGTAGGGGAAACAGGGGATGGAAACACCATATATTTT. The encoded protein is CASSVGETGDGNTIYF.

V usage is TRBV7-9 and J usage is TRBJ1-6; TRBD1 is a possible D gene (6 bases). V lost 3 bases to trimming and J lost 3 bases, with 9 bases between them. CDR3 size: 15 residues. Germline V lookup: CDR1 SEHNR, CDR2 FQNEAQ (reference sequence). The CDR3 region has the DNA TGTGCCAGCAGCTTTGGCAGGGGCTATAATTCACCCCTCCACTTT. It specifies CASSFGRGYNSPLHF.

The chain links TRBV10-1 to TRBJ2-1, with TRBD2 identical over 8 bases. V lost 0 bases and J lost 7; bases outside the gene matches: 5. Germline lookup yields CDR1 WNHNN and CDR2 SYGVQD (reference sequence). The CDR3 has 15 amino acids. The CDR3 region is CASSESMVAGNEQFF. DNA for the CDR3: TGCGCCAGCAGTGAGTCGATGGTAGCGGGAAATGAGCAGTTCTTC.

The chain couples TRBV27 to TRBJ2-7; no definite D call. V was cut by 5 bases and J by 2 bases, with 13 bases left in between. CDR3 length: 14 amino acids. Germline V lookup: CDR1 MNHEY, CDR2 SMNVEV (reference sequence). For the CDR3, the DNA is TGTGCCAGCAGTCCTACTCTTGAGACCTACGAGCAGTACTTC. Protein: CASSPTLETYEQYF.